The present T cell receptor (beta chain) was sequenced within a study of T cells in Graves' hyperthyroidism and ophthalmopathy. Overall study results and limits: Most clonotypes expanded in the thyroid (above 0.001) were also present in blood.

In its sample, this clonotype was seen many times. Its target is not known. Uncontrolled infection, other autoimmune disease, pregnancy and lactation each barred patients from inclusion. This CDR3 contains 18 residues. V was clipped by 4 bases and J by 0 bases; unmatched bases: 5. Germline V gene data show CDR1 as MNHEY and CDR2 as SVGEGT. It was RNA transcripts that yielded the amplified TCR beta CDR3 regions. Researchers ran a first-round RT-PCR on the TCR CDR3 using the HTBI primer set. TCRdb recomputed calls from the multiplex PCR reads with MiXCR, one row per CDR3 protein. Of 360,000 or so distinct CDR3 sequences listed, about 18% are singletons.

The genes are TRBV6-2 or TRBV6-3 and TRBJ2-6; 11 nucleotides align to TRBD2. Specimen: blood. The receptor was derived from a woman aged 18-29 years with Graves' hyperthyroidism. The CDR3 protein is CASSFGTSGYSGANVLTF. The CDR3 region has the DNA TGTGCCAGCAGTTTTGGGACTAGCGGCTACTCTGGGGCCAACGTCCTGACTTTC.